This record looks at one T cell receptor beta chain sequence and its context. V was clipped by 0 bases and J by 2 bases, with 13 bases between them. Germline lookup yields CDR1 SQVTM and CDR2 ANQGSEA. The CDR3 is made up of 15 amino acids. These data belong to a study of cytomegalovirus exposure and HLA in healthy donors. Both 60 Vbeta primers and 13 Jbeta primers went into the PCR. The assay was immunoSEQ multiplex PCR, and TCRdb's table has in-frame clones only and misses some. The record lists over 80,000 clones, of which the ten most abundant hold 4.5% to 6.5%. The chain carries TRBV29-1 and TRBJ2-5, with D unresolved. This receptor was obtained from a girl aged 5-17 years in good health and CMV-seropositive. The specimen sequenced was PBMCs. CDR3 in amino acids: CSVEEVLVQQETQYF. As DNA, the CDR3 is TGCAGCGTTGAAGAGGTTTTGGTACAGCAAGAGACCCAGTACTTC.